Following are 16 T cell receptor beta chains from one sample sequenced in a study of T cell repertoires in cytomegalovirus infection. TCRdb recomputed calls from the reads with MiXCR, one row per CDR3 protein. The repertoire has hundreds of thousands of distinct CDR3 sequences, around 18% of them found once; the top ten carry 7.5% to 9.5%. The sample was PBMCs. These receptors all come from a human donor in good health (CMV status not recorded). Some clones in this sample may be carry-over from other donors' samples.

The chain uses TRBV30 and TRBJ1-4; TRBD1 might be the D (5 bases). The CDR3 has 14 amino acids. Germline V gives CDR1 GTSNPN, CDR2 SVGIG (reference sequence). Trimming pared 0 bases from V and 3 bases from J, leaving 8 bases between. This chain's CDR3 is CAWSVDSPNEKLFF. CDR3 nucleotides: TGTGCCTGGAGTGTAGACAGTCCTAATGAAAAACTGTTTTTT.

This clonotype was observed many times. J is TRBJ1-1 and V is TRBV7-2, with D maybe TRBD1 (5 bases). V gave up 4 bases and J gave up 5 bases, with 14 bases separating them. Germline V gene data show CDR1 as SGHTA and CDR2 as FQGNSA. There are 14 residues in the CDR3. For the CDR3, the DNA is TGTGCCAGCAGCTACAGGCCCCCAGAGACTGAAGCTTTCTTT. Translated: CASSYRPPETEAFF.

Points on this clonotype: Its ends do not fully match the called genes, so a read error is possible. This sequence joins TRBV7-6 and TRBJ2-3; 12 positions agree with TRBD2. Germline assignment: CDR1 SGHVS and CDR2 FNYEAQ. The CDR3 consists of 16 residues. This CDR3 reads CASRSTSGSSPDTRYF. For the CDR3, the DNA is TGTGCCAGCAGGTCGACTAGCGGGAGCTCCCCAGATACGCGGTATTTT.

The chain's CDR3 is CASSLSSSGSTDTQYF. As DNA, the CDR3 is TGTGCCAGCAGTTTATCGAGTAGCGGGAGCACAGATACGCAGTATTTT. This chain links TRBV27 with TRBJ2-3, with TRBD2 matching 7 bases. With V trimmed by 0 bases and J by 0 bases, 3 bases remained unmatched. CDR3 length equals 16 residues. Germline V gene sequence: CDR1 MNHEY, CDR2 SMNVEV (reference sequence).

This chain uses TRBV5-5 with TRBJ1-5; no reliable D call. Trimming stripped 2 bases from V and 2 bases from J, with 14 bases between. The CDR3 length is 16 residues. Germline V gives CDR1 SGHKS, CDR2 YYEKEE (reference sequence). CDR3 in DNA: TGTGCCAGCAGCTTTGGCACTTTAAATGGCAATCAGCCCCAGCATTTT. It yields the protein CASSFGTLNGNQPQHF.

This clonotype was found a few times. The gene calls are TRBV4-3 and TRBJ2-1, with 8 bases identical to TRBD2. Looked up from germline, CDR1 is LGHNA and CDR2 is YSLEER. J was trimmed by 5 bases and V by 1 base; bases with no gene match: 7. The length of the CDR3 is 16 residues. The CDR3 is CASSQALSAGDNEQFF. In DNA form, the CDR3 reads TGCGCCAGCAGCCAAGCCCTTTCAGCGGGGGACAATGAGCAGTTCTTC.

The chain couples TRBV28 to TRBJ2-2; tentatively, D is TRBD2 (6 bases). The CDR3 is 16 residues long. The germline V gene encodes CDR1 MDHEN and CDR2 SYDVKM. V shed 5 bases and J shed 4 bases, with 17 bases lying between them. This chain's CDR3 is CASSIAGGAPTGELFF. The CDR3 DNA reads TGTGCCAGCAGTATCGCCGGGGGTGCTCCCACCGGGGAGCTGTTTTTT. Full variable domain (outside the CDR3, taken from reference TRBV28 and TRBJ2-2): DVKVTQSSRYLVKRTGEKVFLECVQDMDHENMFWYRQDPGLGLRLIYFSYDVKMKEKGDIPEGYSVSREKKERFSLILESASTNQTSMYLCASSIAGGAPTGELFFGEGSRLTVL.

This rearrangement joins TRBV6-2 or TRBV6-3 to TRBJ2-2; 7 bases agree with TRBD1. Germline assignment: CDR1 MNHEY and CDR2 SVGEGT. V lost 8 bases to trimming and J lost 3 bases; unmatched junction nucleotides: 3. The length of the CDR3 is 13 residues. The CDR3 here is CASLGQHTGELFF. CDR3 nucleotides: TGTGCCAGCCTGGGACAGCACACCGGGGAGCTGTTTTTT.

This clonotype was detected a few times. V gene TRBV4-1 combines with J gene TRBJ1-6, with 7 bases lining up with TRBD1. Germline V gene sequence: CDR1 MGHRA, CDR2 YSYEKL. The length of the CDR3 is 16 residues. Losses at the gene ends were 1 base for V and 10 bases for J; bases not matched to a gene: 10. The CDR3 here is CASSQVGAGGGSPLHF. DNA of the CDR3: TGCGCCAGCAGCCAAGTTGGCGCAGGGGGGGGATCACCCCTCCACTTT.

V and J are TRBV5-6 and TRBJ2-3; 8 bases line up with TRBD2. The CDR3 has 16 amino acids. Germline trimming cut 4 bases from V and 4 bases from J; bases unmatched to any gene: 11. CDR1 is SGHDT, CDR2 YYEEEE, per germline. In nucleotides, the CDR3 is TGTGCCAGCAGCCATAGACGTAGCGGGATGGCAGATACGCAGTATTTT. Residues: CASSHRRSGMADTQYF.

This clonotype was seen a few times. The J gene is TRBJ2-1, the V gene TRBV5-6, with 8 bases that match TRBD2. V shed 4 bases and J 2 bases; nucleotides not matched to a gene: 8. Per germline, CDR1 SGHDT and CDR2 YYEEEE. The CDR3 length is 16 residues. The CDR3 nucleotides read TGTGCCAGCAGCGACTTTACTAGCGGAACCTACAATGAGCAGTTCTTC. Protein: CASSDFTSGTYNEQFF.

The CDR3 protein is CASSRVLDGYEQYF. CDR3 bases: TGTGCCAGCAGCCGAGTTCTGGACGGGTACGAGCAGTACTTC. J is TRBJ2-7 and V is TRBV11-2; the D is unclear. V lost 5 bases and J 4 bases, leaving 15 bases between the germline ends. Germline CDR1 and CDR2: SGHAT and FQNNGV. The CDR3 loop spans 14 amino acids.

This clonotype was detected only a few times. The CDR3 spells CASSLSGSWNIQYF. In DNA form, the CDR3 reads TGTGCCAGCAGTTTATCAGGCTCCTGGAACATTCAGTACTTC. V usage is TRBV28 and J usage is TRBJ2-4; D gene ambiguous. The germline V and J ends were trimmed by 1 base and 7 bases, with 11 bases remaining between them. Germline V gene data show CDR1 as MDHEN and CDR2 as SYDVKM. CDR3 size: 14 residues.

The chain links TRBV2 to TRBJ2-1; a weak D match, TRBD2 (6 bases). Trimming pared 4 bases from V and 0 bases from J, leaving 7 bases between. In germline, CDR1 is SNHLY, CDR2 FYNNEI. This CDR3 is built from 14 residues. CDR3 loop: CASSVAVSYNEQFF. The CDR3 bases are TGTGCCAGCAGTGTAGCGGTCTCCTACAATGAGCAGTTCTTC. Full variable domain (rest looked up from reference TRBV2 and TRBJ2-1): EPEVTQTPSHQVTQMGQEVILRCVPISNHLYFYWYRQILGQKVEFLVSFYNNEISEKSEIFDDQFSVERPDGSNFTLKIRSTKLEDSAMYFCASSVAVSYNEQFFGPGTRLTVL.

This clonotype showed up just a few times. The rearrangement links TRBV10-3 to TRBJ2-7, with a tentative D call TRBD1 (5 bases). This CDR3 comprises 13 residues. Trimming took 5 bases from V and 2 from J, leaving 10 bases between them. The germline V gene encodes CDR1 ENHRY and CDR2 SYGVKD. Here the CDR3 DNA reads TGTGCCATCAGTCCTCGACAGACCTACGAGCAGTACTTC. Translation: CAISPRQTYEQYF.

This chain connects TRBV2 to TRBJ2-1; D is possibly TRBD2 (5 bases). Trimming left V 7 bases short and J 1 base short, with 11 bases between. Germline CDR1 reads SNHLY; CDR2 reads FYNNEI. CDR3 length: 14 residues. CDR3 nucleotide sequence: TGTGCCAGCATAGGACTCGTGTCCTACAATGAGCAGTTCTTC. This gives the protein CASIGLVSYNEQFF.